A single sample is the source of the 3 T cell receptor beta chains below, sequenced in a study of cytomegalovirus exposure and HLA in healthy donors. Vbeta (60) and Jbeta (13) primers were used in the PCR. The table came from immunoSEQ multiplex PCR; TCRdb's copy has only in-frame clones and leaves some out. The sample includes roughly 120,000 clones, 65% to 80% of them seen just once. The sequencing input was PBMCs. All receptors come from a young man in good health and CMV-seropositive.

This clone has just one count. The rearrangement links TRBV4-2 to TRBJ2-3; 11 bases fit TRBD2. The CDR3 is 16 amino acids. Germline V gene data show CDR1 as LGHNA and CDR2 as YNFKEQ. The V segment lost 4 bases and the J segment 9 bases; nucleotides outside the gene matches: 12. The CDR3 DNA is TGTGCCAGCAGCCGGGGGAGTAGCGGGGGGGTCGACACGCAGTATTTT. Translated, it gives CASSRGSSGGVDTQYF.

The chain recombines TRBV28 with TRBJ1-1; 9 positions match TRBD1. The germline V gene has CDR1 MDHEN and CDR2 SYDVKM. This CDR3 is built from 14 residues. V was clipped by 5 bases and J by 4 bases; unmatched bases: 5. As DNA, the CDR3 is TGTGCCAGCAGTGGGACAGGGAGCCCCACTGAAGCTTTCTTT. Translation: CASSGTGSPTEAFF. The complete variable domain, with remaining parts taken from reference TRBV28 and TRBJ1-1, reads DVKVTQSSRYLVKRTGEKVFLECVQDMDHENMFWYRQDPGLGLRLIYFSYDVKMKEKGDIPEGYSVSREKKERFSLILESASTNQTSMYLCASSGTGSPTEAFFGQGTRLTVV.

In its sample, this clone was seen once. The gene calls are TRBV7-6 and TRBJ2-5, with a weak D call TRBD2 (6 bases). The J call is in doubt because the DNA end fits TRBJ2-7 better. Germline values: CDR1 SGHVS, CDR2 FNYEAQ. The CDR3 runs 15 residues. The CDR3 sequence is CASSPTGVSNDEQYF. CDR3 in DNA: TGTGCCAGCAGCCCCACGGGGGTAAGTAACGACGAGCAGTACTTC.